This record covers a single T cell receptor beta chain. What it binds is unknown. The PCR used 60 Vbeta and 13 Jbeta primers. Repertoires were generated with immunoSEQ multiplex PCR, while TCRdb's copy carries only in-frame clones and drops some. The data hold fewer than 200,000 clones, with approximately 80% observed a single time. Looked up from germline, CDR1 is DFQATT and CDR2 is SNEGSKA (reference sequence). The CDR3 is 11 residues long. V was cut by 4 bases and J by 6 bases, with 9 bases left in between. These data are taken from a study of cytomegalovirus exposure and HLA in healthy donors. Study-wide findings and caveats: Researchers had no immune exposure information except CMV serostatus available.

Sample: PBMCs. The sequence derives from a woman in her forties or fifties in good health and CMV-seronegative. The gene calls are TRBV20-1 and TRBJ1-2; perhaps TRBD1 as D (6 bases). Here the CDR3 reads CSATTGNGYTF. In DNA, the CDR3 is TGCAGTGCTACGACAGGCAATGGCTACACCTTC.